This TCR beta chain derives from a study of blood T cell repertoires in COVID-19. Study as a whole: Donors in the United States, Italy and Spain gave samples during acute or convalescent COVID-19. From T cells, B-cell-depleted T cells, or PBMCs came the material, which was cDNA or gDNA.

From germline, CDR1 is MNHNS and CDR2 SASEGT. Trimming stripped 3 bases from V and 6 bases from J, with 6 bases between. The CDR3 totals 12 residues. In the authors' methods: By means of reference gene primer amplification, nucleated cell counts were estimated. Profiled with immunoSEQ multiplex PCR; TCRdb holds only in-frame clones, not every one. The D gene and trimming were derived from the DNA, and the V and J assignments and clone size from that table. The data hold around 160,000 clones, with 85% to 90% observed a single time. The sequenced sample consisted of peripheral blood. The receptor comes from a human donor in a cohort sampled during active COVID-19. V and J are TRBV6-1 and TRBJ1-5; no reliable D call. The CDR3 region has the DNA TGTGCCAGCAGTGAGGGCCTTCAGCCCCAGCATTTT. This gives the protein CASSEGLQPQHF.